The T cell receptor beta chain under discussion was sequenced for a study of cytomegalovirus exposure and HLA in healthy donors. For the study at large: Around 79 million unique TCRs, all from HLA-typed donors, were included in an early release of the data. Overall study results and limits: In a later analysis, HLA-associated beta chains showed higher expansion and lower generation probabilities than comparable chains. Indistinguishable V segments, including TRBV6-2 and TRBV6-3, were excluded.

The study ran its PCR with 60 Vbeta and 13 Jbeta primers. Produced via immunoSEQ multiplex PCR; TCRdb's table is partial and in-frame only. Among tens of thousands of clones listed, 74% were seen once. The CDR3 consists of 16 residues. Losses at the gene ends were 1 base for V and 3 bases for J; bases not matched to a gene: 7. The V gene's germline CDR1 is MGHDK and CDR2 SYGVNS. With regard to this clone: As yet, its antigen is unknown.

What was sequenced was PBMCs. The receptor was derived from a man aged 40-49 years in good health and CMV-seropositive. The chain carries TRBV25-1 and TRBJ2-7; 9 bases agree with TRBD2. The CDR3 bases are TGTGCCAGCAGTGAATTGGAGGGACTAGCCGTCTACGAGCAGTACTTC. This gives the protein CASSELEGLAVYEQYF.